The 21 T cell receptor beta chains below all came from one sample that was sequenced in a study of OX40 agonist ivuxolimab in advanced cancers. Libraries were built with the immunoSEQ multiplex PCR assay. TCRdb took this table from immuneACCESS and kept in-frame rearrangements with V and J called. Such tables lack part of the clones; where checked against another copy, unresolved V genes explain under half of the gap, and the rest is unexplained. The sample table records tens of thousands of clones; roughly 80% of these occur just once. The ten largest clones capture 3.5% to 6% of the sample. The specimen comprised CD4+ or CD8+ T cells sorted from blood, sampled in a trial of the OX40 agonist ivuxolimab. These receptors were obtained from an adult with an advanced solid tumor such as melanoma, head and neck, liver or kidney cancer.

This chain uses TRBV6-1 with TRBJ1-1; 7 bases match TRBD1. The J segment lost 0 bases and the V segment lost 5 bases, leaving 3 bases of the junction unmatched. The CDR3 totals 14 residues. Germline CDR1 is MNHNS and CDR2 is SASEGT. The CDR3 loop reads CASSRTGLNTEAFF. CDR3 in DNA: TGTGCCAGCAGTCGGACAGGTTTGAACACTGAAGCTTTCTTT.

The chain uses TRBV2 and TRBJ1-2; 8 bases match TRBD1. This CDR3 comprises 13 residues. The trim removed 8 bases at V and 6 bases at J, leaving 8 bases unmatched. Germline CDR1 reads SNHLY; CDR2 reads FYNNEI. CDR3 nucleotides: TGTGCCAGCCGTATAGGGACAGGTGATGGCTACACCTTC. Its translation: CASRIGTGDGYTF. Supplemented by reference TRBV2 and TRBJ1-2, the full variable domain reads EPEVTQTPSHQVTQMGQEVILRCVPISNHLYFYWYRQILGQKVEFLVSFYNNEISEKSEIFDDQFSVERPDGSNFTLKIRSTKLEDSAMYFCASRIGTGDGYTFGSGTRLTVV.

The chain recombines TRBV5-1 with TRBJ1-3, with a weak D call TRBD1 (5 bases). V dropped 3 bases and J dropped 0 bases, with 7 bases sitting between them. The CDR3 has 14 residues. The germline gives CDR1 SGHRS, CDR2 YFSETQ. The CDR3 nucleotides read TGCGCCAGCAGCTGGGGGGGCTCTGGAAACACCATATATTTT. Its translation is CASSWGGSGNTIYF.

This clone was found many times. V usage is TRBV4-2 and J usage is TRBJ2-6; tentatively, D is TRBD1 (5 bases). Germline values: CDR1 LGHNA, CDR2 YNFKEQ. The CDR3 is made up of 16 amino acids. With 0 bases removed from V and 0 bases from J, the gap between germline ends came to 6 bases. CDR3 loop: CASSQDQGSGANVLTF. DNA of the CDR3: TGTGCCAGCAGCCAAGATCAGGGCTCTGGGGCCAACGTCCTGACTTTC.

This rearrangement joins TRBV11-2 to TRBJ2-7, with 9 bases fitting TRBD1. The CDR3 is made up of 15 amino acids. V lost 5 bases, J lost 6 bases, and 11 bases stayed unmatched. In germline, CDR1 is SGHAT, CDR2 FQNNGV. The CDR3 sequence: CASSHEGTGSGEQYF. CDR3 in DNA: TGTGCCAGCAGCCACGAGGGGACAGGGAGCGGCGAGCAGTACTTC.

The V and J genes are TRBV27 and TRBJ2-7; 10 bases match TRBD1. V shed 5 bases and J 4 bases; nucleotides not matched to a gene: 14. The CDR3 is 17 residues long. CDR1 MNHEY and CDR2 SMNVEV come from the germline V gene (reference sequence). DNA for the CDR3: TGTGCCAGCAGTCGACTTTTAGGGGACAGGGGCCGGTACGAGCAGTACTTC. Translating it yields CASSRLLGDRGRYEQYF.

This clone was seen once. The V and J genes are TRBV9 and TRBJ2-1; TRBD2 agrees at 8 bases. CDR1 is SGDLS and CDR2 is YYNGEE in the germline V gene. Germline trimming cut 4 bases from V and 7 bases from J; bases unmatched to any gene: 10. This CDR3 comprises 15 residues. The chain's CDR3 is CASSISGSRLNEQFF. The CDR3 bases are TGTGCCAGCAGCATCAGCGGGAGTCGGTTGAATGAGCAGTTCTTC.

This clone came up once. The gene calls are TRBV12-5 and TRBJ2-1; possible D gene TRBD2, 5 bases. Germline lookup yields CDR1 LGHNT and CDR2 FRNRAP. The V and J ends lost 3 bases and 7 bases respectively, with 16 bases between them. The CDR3 runs 15 residues. The CDR3 coding sequence is TGTGCTAGTGGTTTTGAGGACTTTGGAGTGAATGAGCAGTTCTTC. It specifies CASGFEDFGVNEQFF.

The chain joins TRBV4-1 to TRBJ2-3, with TRBD1 matching 11 bases. Germline lookup yields CDR1 MGHRA and CDR2 YSYEKL. The CDR3 loop spans 16 amino acids. Trimming took 4 bases from V and 2 from J; bases not matched to a gene: 5. CDR3 bases: TGCGCCAGCAGCCTAGGGACAGGGGGGGACACAGATACGCAGTATTTT. The encoded protein is CASSLGTGGDTDTQYF.

The CDR3 protein is CASSEALGRGDYNEQFF. For the CDR3, the DNA is TGTGCCAGCAGTGAAGCGCTCGGGCGGGGGGACTACAATGAGCAGTTCTTC. The chain recombines TRBV2 with TRBJ2-1; 8 positions match TRBD2. The germline V gene encodes CDR1 SNHLY and CDR2 FYNNEI. The CDR3 is 17 residues long. J was trimmed by 3 bases and V by 0 bases; bases with no gene match: 7.

The chain carries TRBV27 and TRBJ2-5; D gene ambiguous. V was shortened by 3 bases and J by 7 bases, with 6 bases between the two germline ends. CDR1 and CDR2 (germline): MNHEY, SMNVEV (reference sequence). CDR3 length: 11 residues. The CDR3 spells CASSFSGTQYF. The CDR3 region has the DNA TGTGCCAGCAGTTTTTCGGGGACCCAGTACTTC.

CDR3 in DNA: TGTGCCAGCAGCTTAGCAAACAGACTCTATGGCTACACCTTC. Encoded protein: CASSLANRLYGYTF. This sequence joins TRBV7-9 and TRBJ1-2; D is unresolved. The CDR3 covers 14 residues. Trimming cost V 0 bases and J 4 bases, with 9 bases left between them. The germline V gene has CDR1 SEHNR and CDR2 FQNEAQ (reference sequence).

The chain carries TRBV14 and TRBJ1-5; no clear D. Germline CDR1 and CDR2: SGHDN and FVKESK. This CDR3 has 13 amino acids. Trimming pared 0 bases from V and 4 bases from J, leaving 4 bases between. CDR3 bases: TGTGCCAGCAGCCAAGAACAGAATCAGCCCCAGCATTTT. It specifies CASSQEQNQPQHF.

Note on this clone: Different DNA sequences within this sample yield the same CDR3. The chain uses TRBV19 and TRBJ1-5; weak D call: TRBD1 (5 bases). Trimming took 0 bases from V and 2 from J, leaving 11 bases between them. Germline V lookup: CDR1 LNHDA, CDR2 SQIVND (reference sequence). The CDR3 is 16 amino acids. The CDR3: CASSIEGGGGNQPQHF. The CDR3 coding sequence is TGTGCCAGTAGTATAGAGGGCGGGGGAGGCAATCAGCCCCAGCATTTT.

The chain links TRBV6-5 to TRBJ1-2; D call uncertain. The CDR3 consists of 13 residues. V was shortened by 4 bases and J by 2 bases, with 8 bases between the two germline ends. Germline loops: CDR1 MNHEY, CDR2 SVGAGI. CDR3 loop: CASSSGRNYGYTF. The CDR3 bases are TGTGCCAGCAGTTCAGGCAGGAACTATGGCTACACCTTC.

This clone was seen a single time. The chain couples TRBV11-3 to TRBJ2-5, with D tentatively TRBD1 or TRBD2 (5 bases each). Germline-derived CDR1 and CDR2 are SGHNT and YENEEA. V lost 1 base and J lost 5, with 17 bases in between. This CDR3 comprises 16 residues. CDR3 in amino acids: CASSLGFRQGGETQYF. CDR3 DNA: TGTGCCAGCAGCTTAGGCTTTCGGCAGGGCGGGGAGACCCAGTACTTC. Full variable domain (missing parts from reference TRBV11-3 and TRBJ2-5): EAGVVQSPRYKIIEKKQPVAFWCNPISGHNTLYWYLQNLGQGPELLIRYENEEAVDDSQLPKDRFSAERLKGVDSTLKIQPAELGDSAVYLCASSLGFRQGGETQYFGPGTRLLVL.

DNA of the CDR3: TGTGCCAGCTCACCGAAGGCGGATTCCTATAATTCACCCCTCCACTTT. Translation gives CASSPKADSYNSPLHF. This rearrangement joins TRBV18 to TRBJ1-6; D gene unclear. CDR1 is KGHSH and CDR2 is LQKENI in the germline V gene. The CDR3 covers 16 residues. V gave up 3 bases and J gave up 1 base, with 10 bases separating them. Looking up the rest from reference TRBV18 and TRBJ1-6 gives the full variable domain: NAGVMQNPRHLVRRRGQEARLRCSPMKGHSHVYWYRQLPEEGLKFMVYLQKENIIDESGMPKERFSAEFPKEGPSILRIQQVVRGDSAAYFCASSPKADSYNSPLHFGNGTRLTVT.

This sequence joins TRBV2 and TRBJ2-5, with D unclear. There are 11 residues in the CDR3. The germline V and J ends were trimmed by 8 bases and 2 bases, with 6 bases remaining between them. In germline, CDR1 is SNHLY, CDR2 FYNNEI. CDR3 residues: CASGSQETQYF. DNA for the CDR3: TGTGCCAGCGGTTCACAAGAGACCCAGTACTTC.

In DNA form, the CDR3 reads TGTGCCAGCGCTATAACCTACGAGCAGTACTTC. Its translation is CASAITYEQYF. V is TRBV7-2 and J is TRBJ2-7; D gene unclear. From germline, CDR1 is SGHTA and CDR2 FQGNSA. This CDR3 is 11 amino acids long. With 8 bases removed from V and 2 bases from J, the gap between germline ends came to 7 bases. The full variable domain, completed using reference TRBV7-2 and TRBJ2-7, is GAGVSQSPSNKVTEKGKDVELRCDPISGHTALYWYRQSLGQGLEFLIYFQGNSAPDKSGLPSDRFSAERTGGSVSTLTIQRTQQEDSAVYLCASAITYEQYFGPGTRLTVT.

This chain connects TRBV6-5 to TRBJ2-1; 11 nucleotides align to TRBD2. The CDR3 spans 15 residues. The trim removed 10 bases at V and 7 bases at J, leaving 12 bases unmatched. Germline V gives CDR1 MNHEY, CDR2 SVGAGI. In nucleotides, the CDR3 is TGTGCCACCGCTAGCGGGGGGACTACATCGAATGAGCAGTTCTTC. Its translation: CATASGGTTSNEQFF.

The chain is built from TRBV6-4 and TRBJ1-1; D perhaps matches TRBD1 (5 bases). V gave up 2 bases and J gave up 4 bases, with 11 bases separating them. Per germline, CDR1 MRHNA and CDR2 SNTAGT. The CDR3 totals 14 residues. CDR3 sequence reads: CASSDEVGGTEAFF. In DNA, the CDR3 is TGTGCCAGCAGTGACGAGGTCGGGGGCACTGAAGCTTTCTTT.